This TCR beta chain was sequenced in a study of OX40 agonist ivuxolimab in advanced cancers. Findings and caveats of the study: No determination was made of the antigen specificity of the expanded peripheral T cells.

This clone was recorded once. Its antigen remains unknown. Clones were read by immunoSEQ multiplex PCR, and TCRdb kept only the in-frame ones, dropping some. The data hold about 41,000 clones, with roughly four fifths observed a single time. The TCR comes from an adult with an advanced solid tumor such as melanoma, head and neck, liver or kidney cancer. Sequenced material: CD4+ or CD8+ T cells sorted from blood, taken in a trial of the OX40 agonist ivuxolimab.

The CDR3 sequence is CATSRDRLDGYTF. As DNA, the CDR3 is TGTGCCACCAGCAGAGATCGATTAGATGGCTACACCTTC. The chain couples TRBV15 to TRBJ1-2; no firm D call. V was clipped by 0 bases and J by 6 bases, with 8 bases between them. The CDR3 totals 13 residues. Germline V gene lookup returns CDR1 LNHNV and CDR2 YYDKDF (reference sequence).